One sample yielded the 3 T cell receptor beta chains listed below, sequenced in a study of T cell changes during pregnancy in multiple sclerosis. Assay used: immunoSEQ multiplex PCR; TCRdb lists only in-frame clones, some missing. The table shows tens of thousands of clones, with about 90% occurring only once. The sequences come from CD4+ T cells from peripheral blood mononuclear cells, collected in the third trimester of pregnancy. These receptors all come from a female donor with multiple sclerosis, enrolled in a pregnancy study.

This chain joins TRBV2 and TRBJ2-2; a possible D gene is TRBD1 (6 bases). V lost 6 bases to trimming and J lost 6 bases, with 14 bases between them. The CDR3 consists of 14 residues. Looked up from germline, CDR1 is SNHLY and CDR2 is FYNNEI. CDR3: CASRETGRAGELFF. The CDR3 DNA follows: TGTGCCAGCAGAGAGACAGGAAGGGCCGGGGAGCTGTTTTTT. The entire variable domain, with the rest obtained from reference TRBV2 and TRBJ2-2, is as follows: EPEVTQTPSHQVTQMGQEVILRCVPISNHLYFYWYRQILGQKVEFLVSFYNNEISEKSEIFDDQFSVERPDGSNFTLKIRSTKLEDSAMYFCASRETGRAGELFFGEGSRLTVL.

This chain links TRBV2 with TRBJ2-1; perhaps TRBD1 as D (6 bases). V shed 6 bases and J shed 0 bases, with 12 bases lying between them. This CDR3 comprises 15 residues. Germline loops: CDR1 SNHLY, CDR2 FYNNEI. The CDR3 coding sequence is TGTGCCAGCAGACCACAGGGAAACTCCTACAATGAGCAGTTCTTC. Encoded protein: CASRPQGNSYNEQFF.

V usage is TRBV9 and J usage is TRBJ2-7; the D gene is possibly TRBD1 (6 bases). This CDR3 has 13 amino acids. V lost 5 bases and J lost 5, with 14 bases in between. Germline V gene data show CDR1 as SGDLS and CDR2 as YYNGEE. The CDR3 loop reads CASSTQGGDEQYF. The CDR3 nucleotides are TGTGCCAGCAGTACACAGGGTGGCGACGAGCAGTACTTC.